This T cell receptor (beta chain) appears in the sequencing data of a study of cytomegalovirus exposure and HLA in healthy donors. PCR used 60 Vbeta primers and 13 Jbeta primers. The assay was immunoSEQ multiplex PCR, and TCRdb's table has in-frame clones only and misses some. The top ten hold 6.9% of the sample, which has about 80,000 clones, about 68% seen once. Trimming stripped 7 bases from V and 0 bases from J, with 18 bases between. The CDR3 has 17 amino acids. CDR1 and CDR2 from the germline V gene are LGHNA and YNFKEQ. The receptor comes from a woman aged 50 to 60 in good health and CMV-seropositive. Material for sequencing was PBMCs. This rearrangement joins TRBV4-2 to TRBJ2-2; possibly TRBD1 for D (5 bases). The CDR3 sequence is CASTPQAGPANTGELFF. CDR3 DNA: TGTGCCAGCACCCCCCAGGCAGGGCCTGCGAACACCGGGGAGCTGTTTTTT.